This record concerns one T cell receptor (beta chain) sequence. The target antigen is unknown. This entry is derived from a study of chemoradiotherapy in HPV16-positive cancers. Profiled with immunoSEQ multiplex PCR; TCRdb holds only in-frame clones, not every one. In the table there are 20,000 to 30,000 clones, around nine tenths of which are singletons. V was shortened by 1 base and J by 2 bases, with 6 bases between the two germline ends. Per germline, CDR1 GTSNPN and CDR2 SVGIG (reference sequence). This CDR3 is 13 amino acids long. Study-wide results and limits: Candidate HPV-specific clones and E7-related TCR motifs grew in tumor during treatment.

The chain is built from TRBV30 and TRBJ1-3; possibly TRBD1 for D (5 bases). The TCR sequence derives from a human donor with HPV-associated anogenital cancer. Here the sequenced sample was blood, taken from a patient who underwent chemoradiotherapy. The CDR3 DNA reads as TGTGCCTGGAGTGAACAGGCTGGAAACACCATATATTTT. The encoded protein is CAWSEQAGNTIYF. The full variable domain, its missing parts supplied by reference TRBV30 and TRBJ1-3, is SQTIHQWPATLVQPVGSPLSLECTVEGTSNPNLYWYRQAAGRGLQLLFYSVGIGQISSEVPQNLSASRPQDRQFILSSKKLLLSDSGFYLCAWSEQAGNTIYFGEGSWLTVV.